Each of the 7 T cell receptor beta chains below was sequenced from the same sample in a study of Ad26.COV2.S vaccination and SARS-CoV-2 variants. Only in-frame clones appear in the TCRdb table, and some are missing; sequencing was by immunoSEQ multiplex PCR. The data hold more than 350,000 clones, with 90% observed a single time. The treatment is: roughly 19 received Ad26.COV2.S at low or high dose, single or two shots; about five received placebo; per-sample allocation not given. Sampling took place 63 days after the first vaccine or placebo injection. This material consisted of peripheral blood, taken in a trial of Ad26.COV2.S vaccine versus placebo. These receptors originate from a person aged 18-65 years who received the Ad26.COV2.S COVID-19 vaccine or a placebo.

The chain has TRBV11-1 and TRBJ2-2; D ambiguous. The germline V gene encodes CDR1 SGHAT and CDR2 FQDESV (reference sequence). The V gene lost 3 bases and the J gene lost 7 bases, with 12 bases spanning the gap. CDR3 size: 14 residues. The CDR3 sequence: CASSLVEHIGELFF. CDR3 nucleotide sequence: TGTGCCAGCAGCTTGGTGGAACACATCGGGGAGCTGTTTTTT.

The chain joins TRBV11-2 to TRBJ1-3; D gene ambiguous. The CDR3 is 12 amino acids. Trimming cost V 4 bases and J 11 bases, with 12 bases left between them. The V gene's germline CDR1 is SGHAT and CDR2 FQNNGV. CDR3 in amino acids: CASSSATQSIYF. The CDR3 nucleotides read TGTGCCAGCAGCTCAGCGACCCAGTCCATATATTTT.

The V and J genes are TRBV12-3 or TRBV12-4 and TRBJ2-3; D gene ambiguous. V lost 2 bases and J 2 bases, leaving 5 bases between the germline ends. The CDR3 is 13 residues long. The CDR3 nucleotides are TGTGCCAGCAGTTTAAAGATCACAGATACGCAGTATTTT. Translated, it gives CASSLKITDTQYF.

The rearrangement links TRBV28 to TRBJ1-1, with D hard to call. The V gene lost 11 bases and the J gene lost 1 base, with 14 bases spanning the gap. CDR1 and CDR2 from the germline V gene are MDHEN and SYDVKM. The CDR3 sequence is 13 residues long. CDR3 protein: CACLTDANTEAFF. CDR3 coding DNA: TGTGCCTGCCTAACGGATGCGAACACTGAAGCTTTCTTT.

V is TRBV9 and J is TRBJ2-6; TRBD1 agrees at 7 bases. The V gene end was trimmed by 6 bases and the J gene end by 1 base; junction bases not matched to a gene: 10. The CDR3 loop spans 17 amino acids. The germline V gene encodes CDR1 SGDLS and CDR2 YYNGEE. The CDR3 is CASNANRGGSGANVLTF. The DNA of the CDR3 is TGTGCCAGCAACGCCAACAGGGGCGGTTCTGGGGCCAACGTCCTGACTTTC.

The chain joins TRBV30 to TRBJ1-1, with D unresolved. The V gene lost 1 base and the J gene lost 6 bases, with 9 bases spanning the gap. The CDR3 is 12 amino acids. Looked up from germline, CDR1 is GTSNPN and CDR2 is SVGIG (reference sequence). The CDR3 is CAWSGIPAEAFF. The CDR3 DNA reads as TGTGCCTGGAGTGGGATTCCTGCTGAAGCTTTCTTT.

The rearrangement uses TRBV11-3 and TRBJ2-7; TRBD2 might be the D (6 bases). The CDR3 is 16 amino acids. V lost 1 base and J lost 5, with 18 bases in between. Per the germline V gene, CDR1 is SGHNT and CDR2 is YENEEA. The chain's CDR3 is CASSLGSGRAENEQYF. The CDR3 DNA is TGTGCCAGCAGCTTAGGTTCCGGGAGAGCAGAGAACGAGCAGTACTTC.